The TCR beta chain described here comes from a study of T cell changes during pregnancy in multiple sclerosis. V shed 1 base and J shed 1 base, with 7 bases lying between them. The CDR3 covers 14 residues. CDR1 and CDR2 from the germline V gene are LGHNA and YNFKEQ. Assay: immunoSEQ multiplex PCR; the TCRdb copy retains only in-frame clones and omits some. Counted here are 52,000 or so clones, about 87% occurring once; the ten biggest clones make up 0.5% to 0.75%. This chain links TRBV4-2 with TRBJ2-5; D is ambiguous. The material was CD4+ T cells from peripheral blood mononuclear cells, obtained in the first trimester of pregnancy. This TCR came from a female donor with multiple sclerosis, enrolled in a pregnancy study. The chain's CDR3 is CASSQGGPQETQYF. CDR3 sequence (DNA): TGTGCCAGCAGCCAAGGAGGCCCCCAAGAGACCCAGTACTTC.